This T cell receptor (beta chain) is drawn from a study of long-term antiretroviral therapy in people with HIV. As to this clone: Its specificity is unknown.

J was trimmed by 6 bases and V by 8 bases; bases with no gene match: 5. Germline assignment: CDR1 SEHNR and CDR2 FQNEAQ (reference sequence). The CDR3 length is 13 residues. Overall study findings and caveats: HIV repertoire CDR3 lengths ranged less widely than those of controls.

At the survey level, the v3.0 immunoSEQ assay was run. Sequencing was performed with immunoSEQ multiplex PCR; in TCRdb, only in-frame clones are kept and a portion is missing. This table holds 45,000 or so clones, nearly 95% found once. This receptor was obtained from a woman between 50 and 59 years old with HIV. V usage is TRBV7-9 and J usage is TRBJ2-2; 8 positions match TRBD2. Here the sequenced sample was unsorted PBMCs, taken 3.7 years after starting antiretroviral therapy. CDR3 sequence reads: CASPGGGSGELFF. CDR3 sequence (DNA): TGTGCCAGCCCCGGCGGGGGGTCCGGGGAGCTGTTTTTT.